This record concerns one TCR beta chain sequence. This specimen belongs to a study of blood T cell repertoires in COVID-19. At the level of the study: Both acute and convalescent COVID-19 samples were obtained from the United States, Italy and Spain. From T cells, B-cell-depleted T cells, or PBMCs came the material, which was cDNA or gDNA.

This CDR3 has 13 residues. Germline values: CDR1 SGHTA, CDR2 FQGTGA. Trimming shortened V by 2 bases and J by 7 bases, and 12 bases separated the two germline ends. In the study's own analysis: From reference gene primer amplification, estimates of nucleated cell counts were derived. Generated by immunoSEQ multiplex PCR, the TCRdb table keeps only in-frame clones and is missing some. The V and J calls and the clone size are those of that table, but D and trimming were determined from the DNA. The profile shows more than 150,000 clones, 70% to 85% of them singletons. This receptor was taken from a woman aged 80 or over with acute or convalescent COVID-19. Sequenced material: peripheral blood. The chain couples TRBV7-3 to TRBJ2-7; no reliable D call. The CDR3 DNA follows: TGTGCCAGCAGCTTAGGGCCTACGAGTGAGCAGTACTTC. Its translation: CASSLGPTSEQYF.